The 18 T cell receptor beta chains listed next were all sequenced from one sample in a study of cytomegalovirus exposure and HLA in healthy donors. PCR amplification relied on 60 Vbeta primers (plus 13 Jbeta primers). The method was immunoSEQ multiplex PCR; TCRdb's version includes in-frame clones alone and lacks a portion of them. Counted here are approximately 220,000 clones, 75% to 80% occurring once; the ten biggest clones make up 1.8%. The specimen was PBMCs. The receptors stem from a male donor in good health and CMV-seronegative.

This sequence joins TRBV7-9 and TRBJ1-1, with a weak D call TRBD1 (6 bases). Germline V gives CDR1 SEHNR, CDR2 FQNEAQ (reference sequence). This CDR3 contains 15 residues. V was shortened by 2 bases and J by 0 bases, with 10 bases between the two germline ends. CDR3 sequence (DNA): TGTGCCAGCAGCTTACTTACAGGGCTGAACACTGAAGCTTTCTTT. Encoded protein: CASSLLTGLNTEAFF.

CDR3 loop: CASSQEGSRYNSPLHF. The CDR3 DNA is TGTGCCAGCAGCCAAGAGGGCAGCAGATATAATTCACCCCTCCACTTT. This chain uses TRBV4-2 with TRBJ1-6; D ambiguous. The V and J ends lost 0 bases and 4 bases respectively, with 10 bases between them. The CDR3 covers 16 residues. Germline lookup yields CDR1 LGHNA and CDR2 YNFKEQ.

This chain connects TRBV19 to TRBJ2-2, with 8 bases lining up with TRBD1. J gave up 3 bases and V 7 bases, and 7 bases lay outside the gene matches. Germline CDR1 is LNHDA and CDR2 is SQIVND (reference sequence). The CDR3 is 15 residues long. The CDR3: CASTQGAEYTGELFF. DNA for the CDR3: TGTGCCAGTACCCAGGGGGCAGAATACACCGGGGAGCTGTTTTTT. The variable domain in full, with the rest retrieved from reference TRBV19 and TRBJ2-2, is DGGITQSPKYLFRKEGQNVTLSCEQNLNHDAMYWYRQDPGQGLRLIYYSQIVNDFQKGDIAEGYSVSREKKESFPLTVTSAQKNPTAFYLCASTQGAEYTGELFFGEGSRLTVL.

The chain combines TRBV11-1 with TRBJ2-2, with 7 bases that match TRBD1. V was clipped by 3 bases and J by 3 bases; unmatched bases: 4. The CDR3 has 15 amino acids. Germline assignment: CDR1 SGHAT and CDR2 FQDESV (reference sequence). The CDR3 reads CASSLDRRDTGELFF. The CDR3 DNA follows: TGTGCCAGCAGCTTGGACAGGCGAGACACCGGGGAGCTGTTTTTT.

J is TRBJ1-4 and V is TRBV7-2, with D uncertain. There are 15 residues in the CDR3. CDR1 SGHTA and CDR2 FQGNSA come from the germline V gene. Trimming took 1 base from V and 7 from J, leaving 13 bases between them. In DNA, the CDR3 is TGTGCCAGCAGCTTAGACAGCACGGCGGGTGAAAAACTGTTTTTT. Its translation: CASSLDSTAGEKLFF.

This clone was recorded a few times. The chain employs TRBV18 and TRBJ2-3; 7 nucleotides agree with TRBD2. The CDR3 totals 16 residues. After removal of 5 bases from V and 4 bases from J, the junction contained 12 bases not matched to a gene. CDR1 KGHSH and CDR2 LQKENI come from the germline V gene. Here the CDR3 reads CASSSPSGLGSDTQYF. The DNA of the CDR3 is TGTGCCAGCTCATCCCCTAGCGGATTAGGGTCAGATACGCAGTATTTT.

The rearrangement links TRBV7-2 to TRBJ2-1; 11 bases are a match to TRBD2. The CDR3 is 19 residues long. CDR1 is SGHTA and CDR2 is FQGNSA in the germline V gene. Trimming cost V 4 bases and J 0 bases; bases outside gene matches: 11. CDR3 sequence (DNA): TGTGCCAGCAGCTCTCCTAGCGGGGGGAACCCTAGCTCCTACAATGAGCAGTTCTTC. Translated, it gives CASSSPSGGNPSSYNEQFF.

The chain employs TRBV5-6 and TRBJ2-4; no clear D gene. V was cut by 5 bases and J by 0 bases, with 6 bases left in between. Germline V CDR1 and CDR2: SGHDT, YYEEEE. The CDR3 spans 13 residues. As DNA, the CDR3 is TGTGCCAGCAGAATTCTAGCCAAAAACATTCAGTACTTC. It specifies CASRILAKNIQYF.

The J gene is TRBJ2-1, the V gene TRBV9; 10 bases are shared with TRBD2. The CDR3 has 14 residues. The germline V gene encodes CDR1 SGDLS and CDR2 YYNGEE. Trimming took 6 bases from V and 4 from J; bases not matched to a gene: 4. The CDR3 sequence is CASTSGGKYNEQFF. In DNA form, the CDR3 reads TGTGCCAGCACTAGCGGGGGCAAATACAATGAGCAGTTCTTC.

This clone was observed a single time. The rearrangement uses TRBV5-6 and TRBJ2-1; the D is unclear. Trimming took off 1 base at V and 3 bases at J, with 8 bases between the two ends. CDR1 and CDR2 (germline): SGHDT, YYEEEE. This CDR3 is 14 amino acids long. Here the CDR3 DNA reads TGTGCCAGCAGCTTGATTTTAGTCTACAATGAGCAGTTCTTC. Translating gives CASSLILVYNEQFF.

This clone was counted only a few times. The chain carries TRBV5-1 and TRBJ2-2; 8 nucleotides line up with TRBD1. Germline assignment: CDR1 SGHRS and CDR2 YFSETQ. This CDR3 spans 14 amino acids. J lost 7 bases, V lost 0 bases, and 2 bases had no gene match. CDR3 loop: CASSLDTGGGELFF. The CDR3 DNA follows: TGCGCCAGCAGCTTGGATACAGGGGGCGGGGAGCTGTTTTTT.

This chain links TRBV27 with TRBJ2-3, with 7 bases identical to TRBD1. Unmatched junction bases numbered 9, after V lost 3 bases and J lost 0 bases. The CDR3 has 17 amino acids. The germline V gene encodes CDR1 MNHEY and CDR2 SMNVEV (reference sequence). DNA of the CDR3: TGTGCCAGCAGTTTTCTAATCGGGACAGCTAGCACAGATACGCAGTATTTT. It yields the protein CASSFLIGTASTDTQYF.

V is TRBV15 and J is TRBJ2-7, with D unresolved. CDR3 size: 17 residues. The V gene lost 0 bases and the J gene lost 0 bases, with 15 bases spanning the gap. Germline values: CDR1 LNHNV, CDR2 YYDKDF (reference sequence). In nucleotides, the CDR3 is TGTGCCACCAGCAGAGATATTGGAGCGTCAAGCTCCTACGAGCAGTACTTC. This encodes CATSRDIGASSSYEQYF.

The V gene is TRBV10-3, the J gene TRBJ1-1; 10 bases match TRBD1. V trimming: 0 bases; J trimming: 5 bases; junction bases outside the gene matches: 3. Per the germline V gene, CDR1 is ENHRY and CDR2 is SYGVKD. The CDR3 runs 15 residues. The CDR3 DNA reads as TGTGCCATCAGTGAGTCATGGGACAGGGGAACTGAAGCTTTCTTT. It yields the protein CAISESWDRGTEAFF.

The J gene is TRBJ1-5, the V gene TRBV11-2; D may be TRBD1 (6 bases). There are 16 residues in the CDR3. V lost 5 bases to trimming and J lost 0 bases, with 14 bases between them. Germline V lookup: CDR1 SGHAT, CDR2 FQNNGV. CDR3 region: CASSEDGQYSNQPQHF. CDR3 in DNA: TGTGCCAGCAGCGAGGACGGACAGTATAGCAATCAGCCCCAGCATTTT.

V usage is TRBV7-2 and J usage is TRBJ1-2; unclear D gene. Germline-derived CDR1 and CDR2 are SGHTA and FQGNSA. This CDR3 region has 16 residues. The germline V and J ends were trimmed by 1 base and 4 bases, with 16 bases remaining between them. CDR3 residues: CASSLDGSSRGYGYTF. The DNA of the CDR3 is TGTGCCAGCAGCTTAGATGGGTCGTCGCGGGGCTATGGCTACACCTTC.

This chain joins TRBV15 and TRBJ2-7; D is possibly TRBD1 (6 bases). V was clipped by 5 bases and J by 3 bases, with 11 bases between them. Germline CDR1 reads LNHNV; CDR2 reads YYDKDF (reference sequence). CDR3 length: 13 residues. CDR3 sequence: CATSAGQNYEQYF. CDR3 DNA: TGTGCCACCAGCGCCGGACAGAACTACGAGCAGTACTTC. The full variable domain, in which reference TRBV15 and TRBJ2-7 provide the parts outside the CDR3, is DAMVIQNPRYQVTQFGKPVTLSCSQTLNHNVMYWYQQKSSQAPKLLFHYYDKDFNNEADTPDNFQSRRPNTSFCFLDIRSPGLGDTAMYLCATSAGQNYEQYFGPGTRLTVT.

J is TRBJ2-7 and V is TRBV5-5; a possible D gene is TRBD1 (6 bases). The germline CDR1 and CDR2 sequences are SGHKS and YYEKEE (reference sequence). The germline V and J ends were trimmed by 4 bases and 1 base, with 18 bases remaining between them. CDR3 size: 16 residues. The chain's CDR3 is CASSQKAQGTSYEQYF. In DNA form, the CDR3 reads TGTGCCAGCAGCCAAAAAGCACAGGGTACGTCCTACGAGCAGTACTTC.